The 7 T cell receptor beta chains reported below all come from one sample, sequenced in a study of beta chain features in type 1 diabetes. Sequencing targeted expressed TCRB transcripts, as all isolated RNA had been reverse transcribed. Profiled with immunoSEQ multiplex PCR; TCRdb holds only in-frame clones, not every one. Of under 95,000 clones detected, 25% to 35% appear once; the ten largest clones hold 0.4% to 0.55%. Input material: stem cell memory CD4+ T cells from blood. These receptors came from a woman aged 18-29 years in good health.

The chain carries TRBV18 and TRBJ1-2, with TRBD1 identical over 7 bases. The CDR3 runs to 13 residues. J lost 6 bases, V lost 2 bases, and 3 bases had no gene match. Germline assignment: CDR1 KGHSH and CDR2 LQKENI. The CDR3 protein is CASSPDRVDGYTF. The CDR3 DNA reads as TGTGCCAGCTCACCAGACAGGGTTGATGGCTACACCTTC.

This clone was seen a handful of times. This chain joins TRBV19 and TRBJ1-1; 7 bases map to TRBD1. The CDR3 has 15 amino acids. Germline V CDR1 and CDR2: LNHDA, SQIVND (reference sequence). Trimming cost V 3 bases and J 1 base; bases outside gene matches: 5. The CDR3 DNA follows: TGTGCCAGTAGTATTCGGACAGGCCGGAACACTGAAGCTTTCTTT. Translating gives CASSIRTGRNTEAFF.

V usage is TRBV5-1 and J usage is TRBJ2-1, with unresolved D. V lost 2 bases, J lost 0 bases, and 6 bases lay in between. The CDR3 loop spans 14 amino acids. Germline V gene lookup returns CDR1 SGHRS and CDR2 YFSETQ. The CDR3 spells CASSFASSYNEQFF. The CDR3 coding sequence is TGCGCCAGCAGCTTCGCGAGCTCCTACAATGAGCAGTTCTTC.

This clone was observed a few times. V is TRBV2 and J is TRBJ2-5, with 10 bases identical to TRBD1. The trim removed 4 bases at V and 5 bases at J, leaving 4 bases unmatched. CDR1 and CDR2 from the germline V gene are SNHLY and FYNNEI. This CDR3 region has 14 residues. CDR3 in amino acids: CASSGQGAWETQYF. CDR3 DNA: TGTGCCAGCAGTGGACAGGGGGCGTGGGAGACCCAGTACTTC.

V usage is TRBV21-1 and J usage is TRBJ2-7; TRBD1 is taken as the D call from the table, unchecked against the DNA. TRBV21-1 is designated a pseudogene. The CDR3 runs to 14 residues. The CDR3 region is CASSVSGTSDEQYF. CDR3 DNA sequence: TGTGCCAGCAGCGTGTCCGGGACAAGTGACGAGCAGTACTTC.

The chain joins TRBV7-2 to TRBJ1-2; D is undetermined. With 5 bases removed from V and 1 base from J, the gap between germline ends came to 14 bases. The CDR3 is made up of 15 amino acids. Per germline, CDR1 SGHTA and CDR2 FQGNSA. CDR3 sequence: CASSLADSYNYGYTF. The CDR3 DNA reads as TGTGCCAGCAGCCTCGCGGACTCCTATAACTATGGCTACACCTTC.

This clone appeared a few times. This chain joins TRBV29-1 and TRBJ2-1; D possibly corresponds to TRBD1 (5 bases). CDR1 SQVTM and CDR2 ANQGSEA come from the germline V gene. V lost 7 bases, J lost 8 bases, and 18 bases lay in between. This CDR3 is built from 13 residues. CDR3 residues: CSGGRDYQDEQFF. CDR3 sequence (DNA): TGCAGCGGGGGCAGGGATTATCAGGATGAGCAGTTCTTC.